Listed here is a single T cell receptor (beta chain). Its antigen is currently unknown. The CDR3 extends 3 residues past the end of the read, so its final part is completed from the germline J gene. CVID subjects were some 16 female and 25 to 35 male, aged roughly 9 to 64. All CVID subjects were on immunoglobulin replacement for at least one year. CVID subjects were neither ill nor on immunomodulatory or immunosuppressive medication at sampling. Libraries were prepared by immunoSEQ multiplex PCR; TCRdb keeps only in-frame clonotypes and omits some of them. Recorded here are about 34,000 clones, none singletons. This specimen belongs to a study of T cell clonality in common variable immunodeficiency. The study's findings and limits: Fewer deletions and N-nucleotide insertions were reportedly seen in common variable immunodeficiency TCR beta sequences.

There are 14 residues in the CDR3. Germline loops: CDR1 SGHTA, CDR2 FQGNSA. V gave up 3 bases and J gave up 8 bases, with 14 bases separating them. The origin of this receptor is a human donor with common variable immunodeficiency. Sequenced: peripheral blood mononuclear cells. The V call is TRBV7-2, the J call TRBJ2-1, with D perhaps TRBD2 (5 bases). The CDR3 loop reads CASSLDFSGDEQFF. The CDR3 DNA, read in part, is TGTGCCAGCAGCTTGGACTTCTCCGGGGATGAG.